The sequence of this T cell receptor (beta chain) was determined in a study of early T cells in non-severe SARS-CoV-2 infection. In the study overall: Chains were not paired, and sequencing was done on bulk RNA from unsorted whole blood.

Germline V lookup: CDR1 LNHDA, CDR2 SQIVND (reference sequence). With 5 bases removed from V and 9 bases from J, the gap between germline ends came to 14 bases. The CDR3 has 13 amino acids. Unique molecular identifiers were added to individual cDNA molecules. TCRdb redid the calling of the 5' RACE reads with MiXCR, one entry per CDR3 protein. The table has roughly 52,000 distinct CDR3 sequences, 8% to 10% seen once. This clonotype has at least ten counts. As yet, its antigen is unknown. General observations from the study: Clonotype matching in VDJdb favored anti-spike CD8 responses and did not capture private and CD4 specificities.

The sequencing input was whole blood. This chain links TRBV19 with TRBJ2-1, with D perhaps matching TRBD2 (5 bases). This clonotype was obtained from an adult who was a healthcare worker with PCR-confirmed SARS-CoV-2 infection or an uninfected control (not recorded which). The CDR3 nucleotides are TGTGCCAGTAGTTTCGCACTAGTCGGTGAGCAGTTCTTC. Amino acids: CASSFALVGEQFF.